The 15 T cell receptor beta chains below were found in one sample sequenced in a study of response to subunit inactivated influenza vaccine. TCRdb passed the RT-PCR reads through MiXCR, listing each CDR3 protein once. Of hundreds of thousands of distinct CDR3 sequences listed, roughly 10% were seen once; the top ten hold about 10%. These data also featured in a second study, about T cells expressing NK-cell markers. That report notes: Synthesis of TCR beta cDNA relied on 5'RACE template switching carrying UMIs.

This specimen consisted of PBMCs from blood, obtained on the day of vaccination. The receptor source for this set is a man aged 45-65 years who received an inactivated influenza vaccine.

This clonotype has just a few counts. This sequence joins TRBV12-3 or TRBV12-4 and TRBJ1-1; D is ambiguous. The CDR3 consists of 15 residues. Trimming removed 5 bases from V and 1 base from J, with 14 bases in between. CDR3 DNA sequence: TGTGCCAGCAGTCCGTCGGGTCTGCCGAACACTGAAGCTTTCTTT. It is translated as CASSPSGLPNTEAFF.

This chain uses TRBV27 with TRBJ1-4; D unresolved. Looked up from germline, CDR1 is MNHEY and CDR2 is SMNVEV (reference sequence). Trimming left V 4 bases short and J 0 bases short, with 6 bases between. CDR3 length equals 14 residues. CDR3 nucleotides: TGTGCCAGCAGTTCGACGGCAACTAATGAAAAACTGTTTTTT. This codes for CASSSTATNEKLFF.

This sequence joins TRBV6-1 and TRBJ2-7, with 12 bases lining up with TRBD2. This CDR3 is built from 17 residues. Germline CDR1 reads MNHNS; CDR2 reads SASEGT. V lost 5 bases and J lost 2; bases outside the gene matches: 10. This chain's CDR3 is CASSRGTSGPRTYEQYF. CDR3 nucleotides: TGTGCCAGCAGTCGAGGGACTAGCGGGCCACGAACCTACGAGCAGTACTTC.

Ten or more counts support this clonotype. The chain links TRBV29-1 to TRBJ1-4, with D maybe TRBD1 (6 bases). CDR1 is SQVTM, CDR2 ANQGSEA, per germline. V lost 1 base and J 8 bases, leaving 11 bases between the germline ends. The CDR3 consists of 13 residues. The CDR3 bases are TGCAGCGTTGAAGGGGGGGCCGGGGAAAAACTGTTTTTT. Translated: CSVEGGAGEKLFF.

The chain carries TRBV6-5 and TRBJ1-1; D is unclear. Trimming removed 4 bases at V and 4 bases at J, with 10 bases between. There are 13 residues in the CDR3. Germline CDR1 MNHEY, CDR2 SVGAGI. This chain's CDR3 is CASSSAAGTEAFF. Written as DNA, the CDR3 is TGTGCCAGCAGTTCCGCCGCTGGCACTGAAGCTTTCTTT.

The table lists this clonotype with many counts. CDR3 DNA sequence: TGTGCCAGCAGACCCCTCCGACCGGGACTGACATACGAGCAGTACTTC. Amino acid sequence: CASRPLRPGLTYEQYF. V usage is TRBV27 and J usage is TRBJ2-7, with a weak D call TRBD2 (6 bases). Germline V gene data show CDR1 as MNHEY and CDR2 as SMNVEV (reference sequence). There are 16 residues in the CDR3. V dropped 6 bases and J dropped 4 bases, with 22 bases sitting between them.

This clonotype was seen ten or more times. The rearrangement links TRBV5-6 to TRBJ2-7, with 13 bases matching TRBD2. Germline CDR1 is SGHDT and CDR2 is YYEEEE. CDR3 size: 15 residues. The V segment lost 5 bases and the J segment 2 bases; nucleotides outside the gene matches: 4. CDR3 sequence reads: CASSRLAGGTYEQYF. In DNA, the CDR3 is TGTGCCAGCAGTCGACTAGCGGGAGGTACCTACGAGCAGTACTTC.

The CDR3: CAIRQQATGELFF. The CDR3 DNA sequence: TGTGCCATCAGGCAACAAGCCACCGGGGAGCTGTTTTTT. The J gene is TRBJ2-2, the V gene TRBV10-3; D is uncertain. Looked up from germline, CDR1 is ENHRY and CDR2 is SYGVKD. The V gene lost 6 bases and the J gene lost 4 bases, with 9 bases spanning the gap. The CDR3 extends over 13 amino acids.

This clonotype has just a few counts. CDR3 region: CASSSLGQVNEKLFF. The CDR3 DNA reads TGTGCCAGCAGTTCCCTTGGACAGGTTAATGAAAAACTGTTTTTT. The chain employs TRBV6-5 and TRBJ1-4; 7 positions match TRBD1. Trimming at V came to 4 bases and at J to 4 bases, leaving 6 bases not matched to a gene. Looked up from germline, CDR1 is MNHEY and CDR2 is SVGAGI. The CDR3 runs to 15 residues.

This chain connects TRBV6-5 to TRBJ1-1; maybe TRBD1 (5 bases). V gave up 2 bases and J gave up 2 bases, with 9 bases separating them. Germline assignment: CDR1 MNHEY and CDR2 SVGAGI. CDR3 length: 14 residues. CDR3 in amino acids: CASSYKGRNTEAFF. CDR3 in DNA: TGTGCCAGCAGTTACAAGGGGAGAAACACTGAAGCTTTCTTT.

The chain employs TRBV12-3 or TRBV12-4 and TRBJ2-7; D may be TRBD1 (5 bases). The CDR3 spans 14 residues. Between the trimmed V and J ends, which lost 4 bases and 2 bases, there was a span of 12 bases. DNA of the CDR3: TGTGCCAGCAGTTCAGGGCAGGCAGCCTACGAGCAGTACTTC. Protein sequence: CASSSGQAAYEQYF.

This clonotype turned up a few times. This chain joins TRBV7-8 and TRBJ2-2, with D maybe TRBD1 (5 bases). The V end was cut by 1 base, the J end by 2 bases, with 20 bases between. Germline V CDR1 and CDR2: SGHVS, FQNEAQ. The CDR3 covers 19 residues. The CDR3 reads CASSLGGPHAIANTGELFF. CDR3 in DNA: TGTGCCAGCAGCTTAGGGGGCCCGCACGCCATAGCTAACACCGGGGAGCTGTTTTTT.

The V gene is TRBV7-2, the J gene TRBJ2-7, with a weak D call TRBD1 (5 bases). The germline V and J ends were trimmed by 1 base and 6 bases, with 10 bases remaining between them. The CDR3 length is 13 residues. CDR1 is SGHTA, CDR2 FQGNSA, per germline. This chain's CDR3 is CASSLGTQVEQYF. Written as DNA, the CDR3 is TGTGCCAGCAGCTTAGGTACACAGGTCGAGCAGTACTTC.

This clonotype has only a few counts. One junction end disagrees with the germline gene, perhaps due to a read error. V gene TRBV6-5 combines with J gene TRBJ2-7, with D maybe TRBD1 (6 bases). The CDR3 totals 11 residues. Germline values: CDR1 MNHEY, CDR2 SVGAGI. This CDR3 reads CASSTGTLISF. The CDR3 coding sequence is TGTGCCAGCAGTACTGGGACACTGATTTCGTTC.

In this sample, this clonotype turned up a few times. V usage is TRBV30 and J usage is TRBJ1-1; TRBD1 matches at 8 bases. The CDR3 loop spans 13 amino acids. In germline, CDR1 is GTSNPN, CDR2 SVGIG (reference sequence). The junction had 12 bases not matched to a gene; V was cut back by 5 bases and J by 10 bases. CDR3 DNA sequence: TGTGCCTGGGTTACTCAGGGGGCCCGCGGAGCTTTCTTT. Encoded protein: CAWVTQGARGAFF.